This entry describes one T cell receptor (beta chain). The sample originates from a study of blood T cell repertoires in COVID-19. Germline loops: CDR1 SGHRS, CDR2 YFSETQ. The V and J ends lost 6 bases and 6 bases respectively, with 18 bases between them. CDR3 length: 15 amino acids. Measured with immunoSEQ multiplex PCR; TCRdb has only the in-frame clones, and not every one. This sample yields tens of thousands of clones, of which 80% to 90% are seen a single time; about 7.6% belongs to the top ten. The sequenced sample was peripheral blood. This chain joins TRBV5-1 and TRBJ2-2; D may be TRBD1 (5 bases). The source is a human donor in a cohort sampled during active COVID-19. The CDR3 region is CASTQGNNAPGELFF. The CDR3 DNA sequence: TGCGCCAGCACGCAGGGTAATAATGCACCCGGGGAGCTGTTTTTT.